A single sample is the source of the 18 T cell receptor beta chains below, sequenced in a study of control samples from healthy donors and cancer patients. Only in-frame clones appear in the TCRdb table, and some are missing; sequencing was by immunoSEQ multiplex PCR. This sample has tens of thousands of clones, with approximately 95% found just once. Sequencing input: blood. The receptors were sampled from a woman in her 30s in good health.

The chain employs TRBV24-1 and TRBJ2-2, with no clear D. V lost 2 bases and J lost 0, with 15 bases in between. This CDR3 has 18 residues. The V gene's germline CDR1 is KGHDR and CDR2 SFDVKD. The CDR3 loop is CATSDYSALPANTGELFF. The DNA of the CDR3 is TGTGCCACCAGTGATTACTCGGCACTTCCTGCGAACACCGGGGAGCTGTTTTTT.

The rearrangement links TRBV24-1 to TRBJ2-2, with TRBD1 as a possible D gene (6 bases). The CDR3 totals 16 residues. Germline V lookup: CDR1 KGHDR, CDR2 SFDVKD. Trimming pared 7 bases from V and 5 bases from J, leaving 19 bases between. CDR3 coding DNA: TGTGCCACCAGGGGGAGCTCAGGGGTCGGAACCGGGGAGCTGTTTTTT. Translated: CATRGSSGVGTGELFF.

The chain is built from TRBV6-5 and TRBJ1-5; 12 bases are a match to TRBD1. The CDR3 contains 15 residues. Germline CDR1 MNHEY, CDR2 SVGAGI. With 7 bases clipped from V and 7 bases from J, the junction kept 8 bases outside the gene matches. The CDR3 spells CASIGTGGAGQPQHF. The CDR3 DNA sequence: TGTGCCAGCATAGGGACAGGGGGCGCAGGCCAGCCCCAGCATTTT.

For the CDR3, the DNA is TGTGCCAGCAGCTTGGAGGGACTCCTGGGCCCAGATACGCAGTATTTT. As protein: CASSLEGLLGPDTQYF. The V call is TRBV5-4, the J call TRBJ2-3; D might be TRBD2 (6 bases). V lost 0 bases, J lost 4 bases, and 15 bases lay in between. Germline V gene sequence: CDR1 SGHNT, CDR2 YYREEE (reference sequence). CDR3 length equals 16 residues.

The chain couples TRBV6-1 to TRBJ2-2, with a tentative D call TRBD1 (6 bases). Germline V gene lookup returns CDR1 MNHNS and CDR2 SASEGT. This CDR3 comprises 15 residues. The ends were cut back, 7 bases at V and 6 bases at J, with 18 bases in the middle. CDR3 in amino acids: CASTYQGGRAGELFF. CDR3 bases: TGTGCCAGCACCTATCAAGGGGGTAGGGCCGGGGAGCTGTTTTTT.

The J gene is TRBJ2-3, the V gene TRBV10-1; perhaps TRBD2 as D (6 bases). The CDR3 runs 16 residues. Trimming shortened V by 0 bases and J by 0 bases, and 10 bases separated the two germline ends. The V gene's germline CDR1 is WNHNN and CDR2 SYGVQD (reference sequence). The chain's CDR3 is CASSESRLGSTDTQYF. The CDR3 DNA is TGCGCCAGCAGTGAGTCCCGACTAGGCAGCACAGATACGCAGTATTTT.

The chain combines TRBV6-2 or TRBV6-3 with TRBJ2-3; perhaps TRBD2 as D (5 bases). V lost 2 bases and J lost 4, with 10 bases in between. The CDR3 totals 14 residues. Germline V gene lookup returns CDR1 MNHEY and CDR2 SVGEGT. The CDR3 DNA sequence: TGTGCCAGCAGTTACGGGGAGCCCCCAGATACGCAGTATTTT. As protein: CASSYGEPPDTQYF.

The chain combines TRBV15 with TRBJ2-3; 9 bases are a match to TRBD2. J gave up 1 base and V 0 bases, and 8 bases lay outside the gene matches. In germline, CDR1 is LNHNV, CDR2 YYDKDF (reference sequence). There are 18 residues in the CDR3. The CDR3 region is CATSRDRRRLAGTDTQYF. The CDR3 DNA is TGTGCCACCAGCAGAGATCGAAGAAGACTAGCGGGCACAGATACGCAGTATTTT.

The CDR3 DNA is TGTGCCAGCAGCCACCCCGGAGGGACAGGGGAGATTGAGCAGTTCTTC. It is translated as CASSHPGGTGEIEQFF. The chain has TRBV21-1 and TRBJ2-1; the tabulated D call, TRBD1, remains unverified against the DNA. TRBV21-1 is a pseudogene segment. The CDR3 runs to 16 residues.

This clone has just one count. The chain combines TRBV7-2 with TRBJ2-3; the D is unclear. V gave up 4 bases and J gave up 6 bases, with 8 bases separating them. The CDR3 length is 12 residues. Per the germline V gene, CDR1 is SGHTA and CDR2 is FQGNSA. CDR3 loop: CASSSSRDTQYF. The DNA of the CDR3 is TGTGCCAGCAGCTCCTCAAGGGATACGCAGTATTTT.

The chain recombines TRBV5-4 with TRBJ2-7, with 12 bases lining up with TRBD2. Trimming removed 5 bases from V and 6 bases from J; junction bases left unmatched: 9. CDR3 length: 15 amino acids. The V gene's germline CDR1 is SGHNT and CDR2 YYREEE (reference sequence). In DNA form, the CDR3 reads TGTGCCAGCAGTCCGACTAGCGGGAGTCTTGGCGAGCAGTACTTC. This encodes CASSPTSGSLGEQYF.

The chain links TRBV5-1 to TRBJ2-2; D is unresolved. The germline CDR1 and CDR2 sequences are SGHRS and YFSETQ. CDR3 length equals 15 residues. With 1 base removed from V and 2 bases from J, the gap between germline ends came to 9 bases. The CDR3 sequence is CASSLRADNTGELFF. The CDR3 DNA sequence: TGCGCCAGCAGCTTGAGGGCAGACAACACCGGGGAGCTGTTTTTT.

The chain carries TRBV6-2 or TRBV6-3 and TRBJ1-6, with TRBD1 as a possible D gene (6 bases). Trimming took off 5 bases at V and 13 bases at J, with 18 bases between the two ends. This CDR3 is 14 amino acids long. Germline CDR1 and CDR2: MNHEY and SVGEGT. This CDR3 is CASSQGPSGAPLHF. The CDR3 DNA reads as TGTGCCAGCAGTCAGGGGCCGTCGGGTGCTCCCCTCCACTTT.

The CDR3 DNA is TGCGCCAGCATCCCCTTGTCTAGCGGGAGGAGGGGGACCTACGAGCAGTACTTC. This sequence encodes CASIPLSSGRRGTYEQYF. The chain carries TRBV10-2 and TRBJ2-7; TRBD2 matches at 11 bases. Trimming cost V 7 bases and J 2 bases; bases outside gene matches: 16. The CDR3 is made up of 18 amino acids. Germline values: CDR1 WSHSY, CDR2 SAAADI.

This clone was observed a single time. This chain links TRBV11-2 with TRBJ2-3; 8 bases match TRBD1. CDR1 is SGHAT, CDR2 FQNNGV, per germline. J was trimmed by 3 bases and V by 2 bases; bases with no gene match: 10. The CDR3 covers 17 residues. The CDR3 DNA follows: TGTGCCAGCAGCTTAAAGGTGGGGCAGGGGGCGACAGATACGCAGTATTTT. Translation gives CASSLKVGQGATDTQYF.

This chain links TRBV7-9 with TRBJ2-5; TRBD2 agrees at 13 bases. The CDR3 length is 15 residues. Per germline, CDR1 SEHNR and CDR2 FQNEAQ (reference sequence). J was trimmed by 5 bases and V by 4 bases; bases with no gene match: 4. The DNA of the CDR3 is TGTGCCAGCAGCTGGGGACTAGCGGGGAGGGAGACCCAGTACTTC. Protein product: CASSWGLAGRETQYF.

V gene TRBV27 combines with J gene TRBJ2-1; no reliable D call. Trimming left V 0 bases short and J 4 bases short, with 13 bases between. In germline, CDR1 is MNHEY, CDR2 SMNVEV (reference sequence). The CDR3 spans 16 residues. CDR3 sequence: CASSLSILEPYNEQFF. In DNA form, the CDR3 reads TGTGCCAGCAGTTTATCGATCCTAGAGCCTTACAATGAGCAGTTCTTC.

This chain links TRBV29-1 with TRBJ1-1, with a possible D match to TRBD1 (5 bases). Germline values: CDR1 SQVTM, CDR2 ANQGSEA. The germline V and J ends were trimmed by 7 bases and 5 bases, with 17 bases remaining between them. This CDR3 is 13 amino acids long. CDR3 in DNA: TGCAGCGCCGCGTGGGGATGGGGGACTGAAGCTTTCTTT. Protein: CSAAWGWGTEAFF.